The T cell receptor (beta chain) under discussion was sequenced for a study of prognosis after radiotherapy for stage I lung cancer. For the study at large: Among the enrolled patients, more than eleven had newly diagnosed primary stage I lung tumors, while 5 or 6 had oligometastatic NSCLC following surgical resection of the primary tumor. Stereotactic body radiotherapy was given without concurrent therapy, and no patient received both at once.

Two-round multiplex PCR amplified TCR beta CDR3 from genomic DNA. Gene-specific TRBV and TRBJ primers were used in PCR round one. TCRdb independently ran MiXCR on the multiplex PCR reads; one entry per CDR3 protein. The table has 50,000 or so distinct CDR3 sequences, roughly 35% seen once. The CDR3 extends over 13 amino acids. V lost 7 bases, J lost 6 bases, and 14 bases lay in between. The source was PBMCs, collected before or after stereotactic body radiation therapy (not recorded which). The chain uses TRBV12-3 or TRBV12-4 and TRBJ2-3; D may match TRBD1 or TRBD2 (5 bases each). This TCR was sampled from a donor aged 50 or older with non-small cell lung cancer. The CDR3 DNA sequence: TGTGCCAGCATTACCAGGGCGGGTGATACGCAGTATTTT. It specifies CASITRAGDTQYF.